A single sample gave rise to the 29 T cell receptor beta chains below, sequenced in a study of shared clonotypes between healthy human individuals. Sequencing used immunoSEQ multiplex PCR; TCRdb keeps in-frame clones, though not all of them. The table lists around 480,000 clones, over 60% of them singletons. The sequencing input was PBMCs. Source of these receptors: a woman aged 40-49 years in good health. Some clones in this sample may be carry-over from other donors' samples.

As concerns this clone: The same CDR3 is also encoded by other DNA sequences in this sample. The CDR3 nucleotides read TGTGCGTCGGGCAGGGGGGACACCGGGGAGCTGTTTTTT. Protein product: CASGRGDTGELFF. The chain links TRBV28 to TRBJ2-2; perhaps TRBD1 as D (7 bases). There are 13 residues in the CDR3. Germline V gene sequence: CDR1 MDHEN, CDR2 SYDVKM.

The chain is built from TRBV27 and TRBJ1-2, with 8 bases fitting TRBD1. CDR1 MNHEY and CDR2 SMNVEV come from the germline V gene (reference sequence). V gave up 6 bases and J gave up 2 bases; unmatched junction bases: 11. This CDR3 spans 16 amino acids. CDR3 nucleotide sequence: TGTGCCAGCAGGGTAACCCGGACAGGGACCAACTATGGCTACACCTTC. This gives the protein CASRVTRTGTNYGYTF.

This chain uses TRBV19 with TRBJ1-1; 9 nucleotides agree with TRBD1. Germline V gives CDR1 LNHDA, CDR2 SQIVND (reference sequence). J lost 7 bases, V lost 6 bases, and 12 bases had no gene match. The CDR3 runs to 15 residues. The CDR3 DNA reads TGTGCCAGTAGGTTACAGGGGGCTGACGCAGTTGAAGCTTTCTTT. Protein sequence: CASRLQGADAVEAFF.

This clone appeared a single time. The V and J genes are TRBV7-3 and TRBJ2-3; 8 bases line up with TRBD2. CDR3 size: 14 residues. Germline CDR1 and CDR2: SGHTA and FQGTGA. With 5 bases clipped from V and 8 bases from J, the junction kept 9 bases outside the gene matches. CDR3 sequence reads: CASSRDLAGGTQYF. In nucleotides, the CDR3 is TGTGCCAGCAGCCGGGACTTGGCGGGGGGTACGCAGTATTTT.

Comment on this clone: Other DNA sequences of this sample code for an identical CDR3. The chain uses TRBV2 and TRBJ2-5; unclear D gene. V lost 4 bases and J lost 1, with 4 bases in between. Germline CDR1 and CDR2: SNHLY and FYNNEI. The CDR3 loop spans 12 amino acids. CDR3 protein: CASSGLQETQYF. The CDR3 DNA is TGTGCCAGCAGTGGGCTCCAAGAGACCCAGTACTTC.

Note on this clone: The junction differs from germline at one of its ends, possibly a read error. The rearrangement joins TRBV7-9 to TRBJ2-1; D is unclear. CDR1 is SEHNR and CDR2 is FQNEAQ in the germline V gene (reference sequence). The CDR3 loop spans 16 amino acids. In DNA, the CDR3 is TGTGCCAGCACCTTAGTTTATAGTCGGTCCTACAATGAGCAGTTCTTC. Residues: CASTLVYSRSYNEQFF.

Comments on this clone: Other DNA sequences within the sample encode an identical CDR3. This chain joins TRBV19 and TRBJ2-7; tentatively, D is TRBD2 (6 bases). The CDR3 is 14 amino acids. V was clipped by 4 bases and J by 1 base, with 11 bases between them. Germline CDR1 reads LNHDA; CDR2 reads SQIVND (reference sequence). CDR3 loop: CASSTPGLSYEQYF. CDR3 DNA: TGTGCCAGTAGTACTCCGGGACTTTCCTACGAGCAGTACTTC.

As to this clone: Other DNA sequences in the sample encode the same CDR3. The chain recombines TRBV6-4 with TRBJ1-2; TRBD1 aligns across 10 bases. Germline V gene sequence: CDR1 MRHNA, CDR2 SNTAGT. Trimming removed 0 bases from V and 8 bases from J; junction bases left unmatched: 0. This CDR3 contains 13 residues. Here the CDR3 reads CASSDSTGGGYTF. The CDR3 region has the DNA TGTGCCAGCAGTGACTCGACAGGGGGCGGCTACACCTTC.

CDR3 sequence reads: CASTTVAAAYEQYF. The CDR3 region has the DNA TGTGCCAGCACCACCGTGGCCGCCGCCTACGAGCAGTACTTC. The chain uses TRBV6-6 and TRBJ2-7; D unclear. V lost 7 bases to trimming and J lost 2 bases, with 15 bases between them. This CDR3 has 14 amino acids. The germline V gene encodes CDR1 MNHNY and CDR2 SVGAGI (reference sequence).

The genes are TRBV25-1 and TRBJ2-2, with TRBD1 identical over 7 bases. J was trimmed by 3 bases and V by 3 bases; bases with no gene match: 4. This CDR3 comprises 15 residues. The germline gives CDR1 MGHDK, CDR2 SYGVNS. CDR3 amino acids: CASSESTGYTGELFF. CDR3 bases: TGTGCCAGCAGTGAGTCGACAGGGTACACCGGGGAGCTGTTTTTT.

The CDR3 reads CASSPRRAAQETQYF. In DNA, the CDR3 is TGTGCCAGCTCCCCCCGGAGGGCGGCCCAAGAGACCCAGTACTTC. The V gene is TRBV18, the J gene TRBJ2-5; possibly TRBD2 for D (6 bases). CDR1 is KGHSH, CDR2 LQKENI, per germline. Trimming took 6 bases from V and 1 from J, leaving 15 bases between them. The CDR3 runs 15 residues.

This clone was observed at least ten times. Other DNA sequences in the sample encode the same CDR3. In nucleotides, the CDR3 is TGTGCCAGCAGTTACTCGCAGGGGGCGGGCTACACCTTC. This gives the protein CASSYSQGAGYTF. This chain links TRBV6-5 with TRBJ1-2, with 8 bases that match TRBD1. The J segment lost 8 bases and the V segment lost 0 bases, leaving 2 bases of the junction unmatched. This CDR3 region has 13 residues. Looked up from germline, CDR1 is MNHEY and CDR2 is SVGAGI.

This chain uses TRBV7-9 with TRBJ2-7; TRBD1 matches 10 bases. From germline, CDR1 is SEHNR and CDR2 FQNEAQ (reference sequence). This CDR3 spans 16 amino acids. Losses at the gene ends were 0 bases for V and 4 bases for J; bases not matched to a gene: 6. The CDR3: CASSLARDRGGYEQYF. CDR3 nucleotides: TGTGCCAGCAGCTTAGCCCGGGACAGGGGAGGGTACGAGCAGTACTTC.

J is TRBJ2-7 and V is TRBV6-6; weak D call: TRBD2 (6 bases). CDR1 and CDR2 from the germline V gene are MNHNY and SVGAGI (reference sequence). Trimming removed 5 bases at V and 5 bases at J, with 19 bases between. This CDR3 is 15 amino acids long. CDR3 sequence: CASSQVGTPVNEQYF. The CDR3 region has the DNA TGTGCCAGCAGTCAGGTCGGGACTCCTGTCAACGAGCAGTACTTC.

The chain employs TRBV19 and TRBJ2-1; the D is unclear. The germline gives CDR1 LNHDA, CDR2 SQIVND (reference sequence). This CDR3 is built from 11 residues. V lost 6 bases and J lost 6, with 6 bases in between. The CDR3 sequence: CASRTSNEQFF. The CDR3 DNA sequence: TGTGCCAGTAGAACGTCCAATGAGCAGTTCTTC.

The chain carries TRBV11-2 and TRBJ2-5; D gene unclear. Trimming stripped 6 bases from V and 6 bases from J, with 20 bases between. CDR3 length: 15 residues. Germline values: CDR1 SGHAT, CDR2 FQNNGV. CDR3 in amino acids: CASRKPGQQFQTQYF. DNA of the CDR3: TGTGCCAGCAGGAAACCGGGCCAGCAATTTCAGACCCAGTACTTC.

The chain links TRBV7-8 to TRBJ1-5; TRBD1 might be the D (5 bases). Germline CDR1 and CDR2: SGHVS and FQNEAQ. With 4 bases removed from V and 0 bases from J, the gap between germline ends came to 16 bases. The CDR3 is made up of 17 amino acids. CDR3 DNA: TGTGCCAGCAGCTCTCGGGGGTCCGGCTATAGCAATCAGCCCCAGCATTTT. It specifies CASSSRGSGYSNQPQHF.

This sequence joins TRBV7-3 and TRBJ1-6, with 7 positions matching TRBD1. In germline, CDR1 is SGHTA, CDR2 FQGTGA. This CDR3 contains 15 residues. Trimming took 2 bases from V and 7 from J; bases not matched to a gene: 5. The CDR3 loop reads CASSLGGTENSPLHF. For the CDR3, the DNA is TGTGCCAGCAGCTTAGGAGGGACAGAGAATTCACCCCTCCACTTT.

The chain employs TRBV28 and TRBJ1-5; D may be TRBD1 (5 bases). V was clipped by 5 bases and J by 0 bases, with 17 bases between them. CDR3 size: 17 residues. CDR1 and CDR2 (germline): MDHEN, SYDVKM. In DNA, the CDR3 is TGTGCCAGCAGTCCAGAACTCGACAGAGATAGCAATCAGCCCCAGCATTTT. This gives the protein CASSPELDRDSNQPQHF. The full variable domain, rest sourced from reference TRBV28 and TRBJ1-5, is DVKVTQSSRYLVKRTGEKVFLECVQDMDHENMFWYRQDPGLGLRLIYFSYDVKMKEKGDIPEGYSVSREKKERFSLILESASTNQTSMYLCASSPELDRDSNQPQHFGDGTRLSIL.

V and J are TRBV6-1 and TRBJ2-1; the D gene is possibly TRBD1 (6 bases). The germline gives CDR1 MNHNS, CDR2 SASEGT. The CDR3 totals 15 residues. Deletions cut 7 bases from V and 5 bases from J, with 18 bases between. This CDR3 is CASTTRDNMDNEQFF. As DNA, the CDR3 is TGTGCCAGCACGACCCGGGACAATATGGACAATGAGCAGTTCTTC.

The chain combines TRBV5-4 with TRBJ1-1, with D uncertain. The germline V gene encodes CDR1 SGHNT and CDR2 YYREEE (reference sequence). The length of the CDR3 is 13 residues. V was pared by 0 bases and J by 3 bases, with 6 bases between. The CDR3 DNA reads TGTGCCAGCAGCTTGGAGATAGACACTGAAGCTTTCTTT. Amino acids: CASSLEIDTEAFF.

The chain has TRBV27 and TRBJ1-1; no clear D. This CDR3 comprises 15 residues. From germline, CDR1 is MNHEY and CDR2 SMNVEV (reference sequence). With 3 bases removed from V and 1 base from J, the gap between germline ends came to 12 bases. In DNA form, the CDR3 reads TGTGCCAGCAGTTTTGGCCGCAATGCGAACACTGAAGCTTTCTTT. It is translated as CASSFGRNANTEAFF.

This clone was detected a few times. V is TRBV7-9 and J is TRBJ2-1; D is possibly TRBD1 (5 bases). Deletions cut 0 bases from V and 0 bases from J, with 12 bases between. The CDR3 covers 17 residues. CDR1 SEHNR and CDR2 FQNEAQ come from the germline V gene (reference sequence). CDR3 nucleotide sequence: TGTGCCAGCAGCTTAGCCCGACAGACACACTCCTACAATGAGCAGTTCTTC. Translated, it gives CASSLARQTHSYNEQFF.

V is TRBV27 and J is TRBJ1-4, with 9 bases that match TRBD1. The trim removed 5 bases at V and 8 bases at J, leaving 6 bases unmatched. CDR1 and CDR2 from the germline V gene are MNHEY and SMNVEV (reference sequence). This CDR3 contains 14 residues. CDR3 residues: CASSRTGGSEKLFF. The CDR3, as DNA: TGTGCCAGCAGTCGCACAGGGGGCAGCGAAAAACTGTTTTTT.

This clone was counted a few times. The chain employs TRBV6-1 and TRBJ2-1, with D unclear. Germline V gene data show CDR1 as MNHNS and CDR2 as SASEGT. The V end was cut by 7 bases, the J end by 0 bases, with 10 bases between. CDR3 length: 14 residues. In DNA form, the CDR3 reads TGTGCCAGCAACGACTGGAGCTCCTACAATGAGCAGTTCTTC. Protein: CASNDWSSYNEQFF.

The gene calls are TRBV7-2 and TRBJ1-1; 8 nucleotides agree with TRBD1. The CDR3 loop spans 13 amino acids. Looked up from germline, CDR1 is SGHTA and CDR2 is FQGNSA. V shed 5 bases, J shed 5 bases, and the junction held 4 bases outside the gene matches. CDR3 amino acids: CASSLRTGTEAFF. The CDR3 nucleotides read TGTGCCAGCAGCCTCAGGACAGGGACTGAAGCTTTCTTT.

J is TRBJ2-7 and V is TRBV11-2, with 7 positions matching TRBD1. Looked up from germline, CDR1 is SGHAT and CDR2 is FQNNGV. V gave up 2 bases and J gave up 7 bases; unmatched junction bases: 11. The CDR3 length is 15 residues. CDR3 loop: CASSLNRGYLWEQYF. CDR3 in DNA: TGTGCCAGCAGCTTAAACAGGGGATACTTGTGGGAGCAGTACTTC. Complete variable domain (other parts from reference TRBV11-2 and TRBJ2-7): EAGVAQSPRYKIIEKRQSVAFWCNPISGHATLYWYQQILGQGPKLLIQFQNNGVVDDSQLPKDRFSAERLKGVDSTLKIQPAKLEDSAVYLCASSLNRGYLWEQYFGPGTRLTVT.

The chain employs TRBV6-5 and TRBJ1-4; tentatively, D is TRBD1 (5 bases). Trimming removed 0 bases from V and 5 bases from J, with 10 bases in between. The germline CDR1 and CDR2 sequences are MNHEY and SVGAGI. The CDR3 totals 15 residues. The CDR3 loop is CASSYSGTLNEKLFF. The CDR3 nucleotides are TGTGCCAGCAGTTACTCCGGGACCTTAAATGAAAAACTGTTTTTT.

The gene calls are TRBV25-1 and TRBJ1-5, with TRBD1 as a possible D gene (5 bases). This CDR3 has 15 amino acids. The germline gives CDR1 MGHDK, CDR2 SYGVNS. V lost 3 bases and J lost 7, with 16 bases in between. In nucleotides, the CDR3 is TGTGCCAGCAGTGAGGTTGGCAGGGAGGGACAGCCCCAGCATTTT. Encoded protein: CASSEVGREGQPQHF. Full variable domain (outside the CDR3, taken from reference TRBV25-1 and TRBJ1-5): EADIYQTPRYLVIGTGKKITLECSQTMGHDKMYWYQQDPGMELHLIHYSYGVNSTEKGDLSSESTVSRIRTEHFPLTLESARPSHTSQYLCASSEVGREGQPQHFGDGTRLSIL.